This TCR beta chain is drawn from a study of blood T cell repertoires in COVID-19. Study background: T cells, B-cell-depleted T cells, or PBMCs provided the cDNA or gDNA that served as material.

The trim removed 5 bases at V and 4 bases at J, leaving 13 bases unmatched. This CDR3 has 16 residues. The germline V gene encodes CDR1 SEHNR and CDR2 FQNEAQ (reference sequence). All enrollees were about 18 to 90 years old and from approximately 24 US areas. Two negative PCRs, clearance, or symptom resolution had been documented for recovered Cohort 3 donors. In the source study's methods: Using reference gene primer amplification, nucleated cell counts were estimated. The table came from immunoSEQ multiplex PCR; TCRdb's copy has only in-frame clones and leaves some out. V, J and clone size are those of that table, while D and trimming were read from the DNA. Of roughly 250,000 clones listed, more than 75% are singletons.

The clonotype comes from a woman in her forties or fifties who had recovered from COVID-19. Sequences were obtained from PBMCs or T cells enriched from blood (not recorded which). V usage is TRBV7-9 and J usage is TRBJ1-2, with 7 bases aligning to TRBD1. The CDR3 coding sequence is TGTGCCAGCAGCGGCATCGACAGGGTTTTTGTCTATGGCTACACCTTC. Its translation: CASSGIDRVFVYGYTF.